These 17 T cell receptor beta chains share one sample of origin, sequenced in a study of blood T cells in healthy people across ages. With a J-beta primer mix and a sample-barcoded 5' primer, a second PCR ran about 7 to 11 cycles. Via MiXCR, TCRdb re-called the 5' RACE reads, giving one row per CDR3 protein. The sample lists roughly 1,800,000 distinct CDR3 sequences; about 50% were seen once. The specimen was blood. All receptors derive from a woman aged 40-49 years in good health.

Notes on this clonotype: This may come from a read error, since a much larger clone is one base off. This sequence joins TRBV12-3 or TRBV12-4 and TRBJ2-6; D is unclear. This CDR3 spans 14 amino acids. The CDR3 DNA follows: TGTGCCGGCAGTTTTGTCTCTGGGGCCAACGTCCTGACTTTC. The encoded protein is CAGSFVSGANVLTF.

The rearrangement links TRBV7-9 to TRBJ2-5; 7 bases are a match to TRBD1. Trimming cost V 5 bases and J 3 bases; bases outside gene matches: 9. The CDR3 contains 15 residues. Germline V CDR1 and CDR2: SEHNR, FQNEAQ (reference sequence). CDR3 sequence: CASSLGQATEETQYF. The DNA of the CDR3 is TGTGCCAGCAGCCTTGGACAGGCAACAGAAGAGACCCAGTACTTC.

This CDR3 reads CSARLAGGPSTQYF. Here the CDR3 DNA reads TGCAGTGCTAGACTAGCGGGGGGGCCCAGTACGCAGTATTTT. The chain has TRBV20-1 and TRBJ2-3, with 12 bases identical to TRBD2. This CDR3 is 14 amino acids long. The V gene end was trimmed by 2 bases and the J gene end by 8 bases; junction bases not matched to a gene: 5. In germline, CDR1 is DFQATT, CDR2 SNEGSKA (reference sequence).

This clonotype was counted between two and nine times. The rearrangement uses TRBV5-1 and TRBJ1-2; 10 nucleotides agree with TRBD1. CDR1 is SGHRS and CDR2 is YFSETQ in the germline V gene. The CDR3 sequence is 15 residues long. The trim removed 0 bases at V and 7 bases at J, leaving 6 bases unmatched. Here the CDR3 DNA reads TGCGCCAGCAGCTTGGGACAGGGGGCGATCATTGGCTACACCTTC. Its translation: CASSLGQGAIIGYTF. Complete variable domain (other parts from reference TRBV5-1 and TRBJ1-2): KAGVTQTPRYLIKTRGQQVTLSCSPISGHRSVSWYQQTPGQGLQFLFEYFSETQRNKGNFPGRFSGRQFSNSRSEMNVSTLELGDSALYLCASSLGQGAIIGYTFGSGTRLTVV.

This clonotype was seen once. J is TRBJ2-7 and V is TRBV12-3 or TRBV12-4, with 7 bases that match TRBD2. The CDR3 runs 15 residues. V trimming: 2 bases; J trimming: 7 bases; junction bases outside the gene matches: 11. The CDR3 region has the DNA TGTGCCAGCAGTTTAAGCGGGACCAGAAACAATGAGCAGTACTTC. Amino acids: CASSLSGTRNNEQYF.

On this clonotype itself: One junction end does not reproduce the germline sequence, and a read error may be involved. The gene calls are TRBV9 and TRBJ2-1; weak D call: TRBD1 (6 bases). CDR3 size: 16 residues. The germline gives CDR1 SGDLS, CDR2 YYNGEE. CDR3 in amino acids: CASSVVGQSSYNGQFF. The CDR3 nucleotides read TGTGCCAGTAGCGTGGTCGGACAGAGCTCCTACAATGGGCAGTTCTTC.

This chain connects TRBV27 to TRBJ2-3; 8 bases are shared with TRBD1. The CDR3 has 16 amino acids. The germline gives CDR1 MNHEY, CDR2 SMNVEV (reference sequence). The junction had 6 bases not matched to a gene; V was cut back by 4 bases and J by 0 bases. The CDR3 nucleotides are TGTGCCAGCAGTTCGACAGGGGTCACTAGCACAGATACGCAGTATTTT. Its translation is CASSSTGVTSTDTQYF.

This chain joins TRBV6-5 and TRBJ2-3; 8 bases map to TRBD1. Germline CDR1 is MNHEY and CDR2 is SVGAGI. The CDR3 extends over 15 amino acids. With 2 bases clipped from V and 6 bases from J, the junction kept 7 bases outside the gene matches. CDR3 sequence (DNA): TGTGCCAGCAGTTACAAGGACAGGGTCCCCGATACGCAGTATTTT. It yields the protein CASSYKDRVPDTQYF.

The V gene is TRBV7-9, the J gene TRBJ2-2; D possibly corresponds to TRBD1 (6 bases). V dropped 0 bases and J dropped 9 bases, with 11 bases sitting between them. Germline-derived CDR1 and CDR2 are SEHNR and FQNEAQ (reference sequence). The length of the CDR3 is 14 residues. DNA for the CDR3: TGTGCCAGCAGCTTAGCGGGGGCCCGGCGGGAGCTGTTTTTT. This sequence encodes CASSLAGARRELFF.

The V gene is TRBV5-1, the J gene TRBJ2-7, with D possibly matching TRBD2 (5 bases). This CDR3 has 12 residues. The V gene's germline CDR1 is SGHRS and CDR2 YFSETQ. V lost 5 bases to trimming and J lost 6 bases, with 12 bases between them. CDR3 residues: CASSPGWGEQYF. In DNA form, the CDR3 reads TGCGCCAGCAGTCCGGGGTGGGGCGAGCAGTACTTC. The whole variable domain, remainder taken from reference TRBV5-1 and TRBJ2-7, is KAGVTQTPRYLIKTRGQQVTLSCSPISGHRSVSWYQQTPGQGLQFLFEYFSETQRNKGNFPGRFSGRQFSNSRSEMNVSTLELGDSALYLCASSPGWGEQYFGPGTRLTVT.

This clonotype came up a few times. The J gene is TRBJ2-1, the V gene TRBV5-1, with 13 nucleotides matching TRBD2. The J segment lost 4 bases and the V segment lost 2 bases, leaving 3 bases of the junction unmatched. Germline V gene lookup returns CDR1 SGHRS and CDR2 YFSETQ. The CDR3 has 16 residues. CDR3 DNA: TGCGCCAGCAGCTTACTAGCGGGGGGGCTGTACAATGAGCAGTTCTTC. The encoded protein is CASSLLAGGLYNEQFF.

This sequence joins TRBV12-3 or TRBV12-4 and TRBJ2-1; D is ambiguous. Trimming left V 2 bases short and J 9 bases short, with 11 bases between. The CDR3 loop spans 13 amino acids. As DNA, the CDR3 is TGTGCCAGCAGTTTAAAGGTTGTAGGTGAGCAGTTCTTC. Its translation is CASSLKVVGEQFF.

V and J are TRBV10-3 and TRBJ2-4; the D is unclear. Germline V gives CDR1 ENHRY, CDR2 SYGVKD. V was cut by 2 bases and J by 13 bases, with 12 bases left in between. The CDR3 runs 12 residues. For the CDR3, the DNA is TGTGCCATCAGTGAGGTTGCTCTAGAGCAGTACTTC. Its translation is CAISEVALEQYF.

This chain links TRBV10-2 with TRBJ2-7; maybe TRBD1 (6 bases). Between the trimmed V and J ends, which lost 2 bases and 3 bases, there was a span of 11 bases. This CDR3 has 14 amino acids. Germline V gene sequence: CDR1 WSHSY, CDR2 SAAADI. The CDR3 region is CASSEAKTGYEQYF. Written as DNA, the CDR3 is TGCGCCAGCAGTGAGGCGAAGACAGGCTACGAGCAGTACTTC.

In this sample, this clonotype turned up once. One end of the junction fails to match germline, which may point to a read error. CDR3 residues: CASSLPPDAQYF. The CDR3 DNA reads as TGTGCCAGCAGTTTACCCCCAGATGCGCAGTATTTT. The chain joins TRBV27 to TRBJ2-3; no definite D call. The CDR3 has 12 residues. Germline V gene lookup returns CDR1 MNHEY and CDR2 SMNVEV (reference sequence).

As concerns this clonotype: One end of the junction does not line up with germline, which may come from a read error. The chain is built from TRBV7-2 and TRBJ2-7; D uncertain. The CDR3 covers 12 residues. Looked up from germline, CDR1 is SGHTA and CDR2 is FQGNSA. The CDR3 is CACSNNYYEQYF. The CDR3 nucleotides are TGTGCCTGCAGCAACAACTACTACGAGCAGTACTTC.

This clonotype has only a few counts. The V gene is TRBV20-1, the J gene TRBJ1-2, with D possibly TRBD1 on 6 matching bases. The V end was cut by 6 bases, the J end by 6 bases, with 17 bases between. The CDR3 covers 13 residues. The germline V gene has CDR1 DFQATT and CDR2 SNEGSKA (reference sequence). In DNA, the CDR3 is TGCAGTGCACCCAGTTGGGGGCCTGATGGCTACACCTTC. Translating it yields CSAPSWGPDGYTF.